The clone carrying this TCR beta chain was counted ten times or more. The antigen remains undetermined. Germline and junction disagree at one end, which may indicate a read error. Template switching added a universal primer site; cDNA carried unique molecular identifiers. TCRdb analysed the 5' RACE reads with MiXCR anew, one entry per CDR3 protein. The data show around 570,000 distinct CDR3 sequences, 9.6% seen once. The CDR3 covers 13 residues. Germline-derived CDR1 and CDR2 are SGHRS and YFSETQ. This entry is derived from a study of identical twins. General study results and limits: Invariant T cells like MAIT and iNKT could partly confound the zero-insertion analyses. Within twin pairs, the out-of-frame alpha sequences they shared showed excess low generation probability. Insertions ran lower in abundant cord blood beta clonotypes, though not in memory repertoires.

These records were also assigned to another study, of yellow fever vaccine responses in identical twins.

The J gene is TRBJ2-7, the V gene TRBV5-1; 8 bases are a match to TRBD1. The receptor's source is a woman under 30 in good health. What was sequenced was PBMCs. The CDR3 sequence: CASSSGQGGEQYF. DNA for the CDR3: TGTGCCAGCAGCTCAGGACAGGGTGGGGAGCAGTACTTC.